Presented here are 8 T cell receptor beta chains from one specimen sequenced in a study of T cells in Graves' hyperthyroidism and ophthalmopathy. There were TCR beta CDR3 regions amplified from RNA transcripts. When the TCR CDR3 underwent first-round RT-PCR, the HTBI primer set was used. TCRdb itself ran the multiplex PCR reads through MiXCR, one entry per CDR3 protein. This table has around 520,000 distinct CDR3 sequences, around 15% appearing once. Sequencing input: blood. All receptors come from a middle-aged woman with Graves' hyperthyroidism.

At least ten counts were recorded for this clonotype. The chain links TRBV27 to TRBJ2-1; D gene uncertain. The germline CDR1 and CDR2 sequences are MNHEY and SMNVEV (reference sequence). The CDR3 sequence is 15 residues long. Trimming took off 8 bases at V and 4 bases at J, with 18 bases between the two ends. CDR3 nucleotide sequence: TGTGCCAGCTCGCCAACCCAATACTCGTACAATGAGCAGTTCTTC. This codes for CASSPTQYSYNEQFF.

Ten or more counts support this clonotype. The chain employs TRBV7-3 and TRBJ2-7; 9 positions agree with TRBD1. The germline gives CDR1 SGHTA, CDR2 FQGTGA. The CDR3 runs to 14 residues. V gave up 2 bases and J gave up 6 bases; unmatched junction bases: 5. In nucleotides, the CDR3 is TGTGCCAGCAGCTTATCGGGACAGGGTGGCGAGCAGTACTTC. It codes for CASSLSGQGGEQYF.

This clonotype has ten or more counts. The chain is built from TRBV20-1 and TRBJ2-7; 9 nucleotides match TRBD2. CDR1 and CDR2 from the germline V gene are DFQATT and SNEGSKA (reference sequence). The CDR3 is 19 residues long. After removal of 0 bases from V and 1 base from J, the junction contained 16 bases not matched to a gene. CDR3 DNA: TGCAGTGCTAGAGATCCAGGCCGGAGCGGGAGGATTTTATCCTACGAGCAGTACTTC. Its protein is CSARDPGRSGRILSYEQYF.

This clonotype was found many times. The DNA for the CDR3 is TGTGCCAGCAGTTACTCGCCTGGGGCGGAGGTGGGCGAGCAGTACTTC. Its protein product is CASSYSPGAEVGEQYF. The chain recombines TRBV6-6 with TRBJ2-7; D tentatively fits TRBD1 or TRBD2 (5 bases each). The CDR3 spans 16 residues. V lost 0 bases to trimming and J lost 6 bases, with 18 bases between them. Per germline, CDR1 MNHNY and CDR2 SVGAGI (reference sequence).

This clonotype has only a few counts. The chain combines TRBV7-2 with TRBJ2-7, with a weak D call TRBD2 (6 bases). V was pared by 4 bases and J by 5 bases, with 12 bases between. Germline V CDR1 and CDR2: SGHTA, FQGNSA. This CDR3 is built from 13 residues. CDR3 sequence reads: CASSSFAGNEQYF. CDR3 DNA sequence: TGTGCCAGCAGCTCCTTCGCGGGGAACGAGCAGTACTTC.

In this sample, this clonotype turned up a few times. One base away lies a much larger clone, so this may be a sequencing read error. J is TRBJ2-7 and V is TRBV11-3, with 10 bases identical to TRBD1. The germline V gene encodes CDR1 SGHNT and CDR2 YENEEA. The V segment lost 6 bases and the J segment 3 bases; nucleotides outside the gene matches: 5. The CDR3 is 14 residues long. The CDR3 loop reads CASRRDRGYYEQYF. The DNA for the CDR3 is TGTGCCAGCAGACGGGACAGGGGTTACTACGAGCAGTACTTC. Using reference TRBV11-3 and TRBJ2-7 for the parts outside the CDR3, the full variable domain is EAGVVQSPRYKIIEKKQPVAFWCNPISGHNTLYWYLQNLGQGPELLIRYENEEAVDDSQLPKDRFSAERLKGVDSTLKIQPAELGDSAVYLCASRRDRGYYEQYFGPGTRLTVT.

This chain connects TRBV4-1 to TRBJ2-1, with a possible D match to TRBD2 (6 bases). Trimming left V 0 bases short and J 0 bases short, with 12 bases between. This CDR3 is built from 17 residues. Germline CDR1 reads MGHRA; CDR2 reads YSYEKL. The CDR3 is CASSQDPGSGSYNEQFF. CDR3 DNA: TGCGCCAGCAGCCAAGATCCCGGGAGCGGCTCCTACAATGAGCAGTTCTTC.

This clonotype was observed many times. The chain carries TRBV11-2 and TRBJ2-3; D possibly corresponds to TRBD1 (5 bases). Germline-derived CDR1 and CDR2 are SGHAT and FQNNGV. This CDR3 has 14 amino acids. Trimming pared 4 bases from V and 2 bases from J, leaving 10 bases between. Here the CDR3 reads CASSSQGYTDTQYF. The DNA of the CDR3 is TGTGCCAGCAGCTCCCAGGGTTACACAGATACGCAGTATTTT.